The clone carrying this T cell receptor beta chain was detected a few times. The antigen remains undetermined. Deep-level running was used for the assay. TCRdb's copy holds only in-frame clones and misses some; the assay was immunoSEQ multiplex PCR. Among about 2.4 million clones, over 85% were seen once, and the ten largest hold around 0.37%. These data belong to a study of shared clonotypes between healthy human individuals. V was clipped by 8 bases and J by 5 bases, with 9 bases between them. Germline CDR1 reads GTSNPN; CDR2 reads SVGIG (reference sequence). The CDR3 runs 10 residues. Study-wide results and limits: Across subsets, estimated richness was generally greater for naive than for memory populations. Non-shared clonotypes had lower generation probabilities than clonotypes shared by all four sorted-subset donors.

This TCR was sampled from a man between 18 and 29 years old in good health. Some clones in this sample may be carry-over from other donors' samples. The sample comprised naive CD4+ T cells from PBMCs. Subset specified: CD45RA+ positively selected. The V gene is TRBV30, the J gene TRBJ1-2, with D tentatively TRBD1 (5 bases). The CDR3 nucleotides read TGTGCCCTCCGGGGGTATGGCTACACCTTC. As protein: CALRGYGYTF.